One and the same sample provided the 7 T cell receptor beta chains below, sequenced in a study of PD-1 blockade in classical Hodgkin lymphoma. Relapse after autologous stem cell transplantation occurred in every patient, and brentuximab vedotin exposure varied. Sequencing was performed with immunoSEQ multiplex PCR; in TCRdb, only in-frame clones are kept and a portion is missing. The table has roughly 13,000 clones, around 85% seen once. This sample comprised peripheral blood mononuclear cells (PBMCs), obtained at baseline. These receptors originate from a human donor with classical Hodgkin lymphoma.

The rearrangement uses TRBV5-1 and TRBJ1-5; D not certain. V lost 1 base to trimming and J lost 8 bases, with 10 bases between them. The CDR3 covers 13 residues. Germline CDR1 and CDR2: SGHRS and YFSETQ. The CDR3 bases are TGCGCCAGCAGCTTGCGGCCATTGGAGCCCCAGCATTTT. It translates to CASSLRPLEPQHF.

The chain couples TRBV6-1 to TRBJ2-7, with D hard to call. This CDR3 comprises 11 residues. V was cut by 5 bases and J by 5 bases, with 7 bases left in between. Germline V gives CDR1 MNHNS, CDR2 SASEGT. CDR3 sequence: CASSRVHEQYF. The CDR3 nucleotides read TGTGCCAGCAGTAGAGTCCACGAGCAGTACTTC.

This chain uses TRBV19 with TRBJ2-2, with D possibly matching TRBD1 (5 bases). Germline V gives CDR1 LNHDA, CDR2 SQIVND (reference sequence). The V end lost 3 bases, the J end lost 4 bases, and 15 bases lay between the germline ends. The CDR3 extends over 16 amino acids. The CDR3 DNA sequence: TGTGCCAGTAGTATCCTCCAGGGCCTTTCCACCGGGGAGCTGTTTTTT. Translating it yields CASSILQGLSTGELFF.

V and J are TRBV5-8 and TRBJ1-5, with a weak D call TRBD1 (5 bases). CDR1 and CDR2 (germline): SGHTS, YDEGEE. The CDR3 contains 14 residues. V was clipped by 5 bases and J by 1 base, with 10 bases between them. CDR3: CASSSAGSNQPQHF. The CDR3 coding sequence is TGTGCCAGCAGTTCGGCAGGGAGCAATCAGCCCCAGCATTTT.

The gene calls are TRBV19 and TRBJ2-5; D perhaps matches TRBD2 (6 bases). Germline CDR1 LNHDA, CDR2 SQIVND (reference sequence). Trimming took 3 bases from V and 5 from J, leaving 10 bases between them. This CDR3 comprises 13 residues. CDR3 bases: TGTGCCAGTAGTATGACCCGGGGGGAGACCCAGTACTTC. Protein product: CASSMTRGETQYF.

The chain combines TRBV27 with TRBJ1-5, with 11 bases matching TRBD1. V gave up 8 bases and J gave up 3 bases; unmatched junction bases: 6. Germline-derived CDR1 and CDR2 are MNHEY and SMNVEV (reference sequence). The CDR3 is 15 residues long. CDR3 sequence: CASGRDRGVNQPQHF. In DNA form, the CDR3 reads TGTGCCAGCGGGCGGGACAGGGGGGTCAATCAGCCCCAGCATTTT.

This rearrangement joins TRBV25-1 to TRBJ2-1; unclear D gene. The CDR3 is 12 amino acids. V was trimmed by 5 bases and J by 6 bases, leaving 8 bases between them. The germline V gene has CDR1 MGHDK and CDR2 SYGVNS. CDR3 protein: CASSLAVNEQFF. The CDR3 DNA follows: TGTGCCAGCAGTTTGGCCGTCAATGAGCAGTTCTTC. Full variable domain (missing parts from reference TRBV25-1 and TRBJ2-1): EADIYQTPRYLVIGTGKKITLECSQTMGHDKMYWYQQDPGMELHLIHYSYGVNSTEKGDLSSESTVSRIRTEHFPLTLESARPSHTSQYLCASSLAVNEQFFGPGTRLTVL.